These 2 T cell receptor beta chains were all obtained from the same sample, sequenced in a study of CD8 T cells in ankylosing spondylitis. Regarding the study as a whole: Among TCR beta sequences, a motif of several highly homologous variants appeared characteristic of ankylosing spondylitis blood.

TCRdb called the 5' RACE reads again in MiXCR, with one record for every CDR3 protein. The sample shows around 540,000 distinct CDR3 sequences, 12% of them seen only once. These receptors are not linked to any known antigen. The sample taken for sequencing was blood, either unsorted or a sorted T cell fraction (not recorded which). These receptor sequences come from a male donor with ankylosing spondylitis.

This clonotype was counted only a few times. The chain has TRBV29-1 and TRBJ2-3; 9 bases map to TRBD2. Germline CDR1 SQVTM, CDR2 ANQGSEA. With 5 bases clipped from V and 0 bases from J, the junction kept 3 bases outside the gene matches. The CDR3 is 14 amino acids. The CDR3 coding sequence is TGCAGCGTTCGGACTAGCGTAAGCACAGATACGCAGTATTTT. Protein sequence: CSVRTSVSTDTQYF.

This clonotype was found many times. This chain connects TRBV12-3 or TRBV12-4 to TRBJ1-1, with D unresolved. CDR3 length equals 13 residues. Deletions cut 3 bases from V and 6 bases from J, with 11 bases between. The CDR3 loop reads CASSLAGRAEAFF. The CDR3 DNA reads TGTGCCAGCAGTTTGGCGGGGAGGGCTGAAGCTTTCTTT.